The sequence of this T cell receptor beta chain was determined in a study of cytomegalovirus exposure and HLA in healthy donors. The primer mix had 60 Vbeta and 13 Jbeta primers. Repertoires were generated with immunoSEQ multiplex PCR, while TCRdb's copy carries only in-frame clones and drops some. The sample contains roughly 150,000 clones, around 65% of which appear only once. Points from the study as a whole: Presence/absence comparisons presumed near-even sequencing depth among donors.

Concerning this clone: The antigen is undetermined.

Specimen: PBMCs. This TCR was recovered from a woman aged 30 to 39 in good health and CMV-seropositive.

The CDR3 sequence: CASEQGDTQYF. CDR3 bases: TGTGCCAGCGAACAGGGGGATACGCAGTATTTT. The chain is built from TRBV27 and TRBJ2-3; 7 bases line up with TRBD1. After removal of 8 bases from V and 6 bases from J, the junction contained 2 bases not matched to a gene. Per germline, CDR1 MNHEY and CDR2 SMNVEV (reference sequence). There are 11 residues in the CDR3.